The clone carrying this TCR beta chain showed up just a few times. Its specificity is unknown. This entry is derived from a study of response to subunit inactivated influenza vaccine. General observations from the study: The authors put forward the suggestion that each seasonal influenza vaccination may bring in only a limited number of new T cells.

The germline CDR1 and CDR2 sequences are MNHEY and SVGEGT. V lost 6 bases, J lost 6 bases, and 9 bases stayed unmatched. This CDR3 contains 16 residues. TCRdb re-called the RT-PCR reads through MiXCR, storing one row per CDR3 protein. In the table there are approximately 730,000 distinct CDR3 sequences, roughly 13% of which are singletons. The genes are TRBV6-2 or TRBV6-3 and TRBJ2-1; TRBD2 agrees at 12 bases. Specimen: PBMCs from blood, collected around 15 days before vaccination. The TCR was taken from a man in his fifties who received an inactivated influenza vaccine. The CDR3 DNA is TGTGCCAGCAGCCGGACTAGCGGGATATTGGGCAATGAGCAGTTCTTC. It yields the protein CASSRTSGILGNEQFF.